The clone carrying this TCR beta chain occurred many times. Antigen specificity is unknown. The germline gives CDR1 SGDLS, CDR2 YYNGEE. The CDR3 extends over 14 amino acids. V was pared by 0 bases and J by 2 bases, with 8 bases between. TCRdb re-called the 5' RACE reads with MiXCR, one entry per CDR3 protein. Among hundreds of thousands of distinct CDR3 sequences listed, under 9% were seen once. This sample is drawn from a study of identical twins. Study observations and caveats: Out-of-frame alpha sequences shared between twins exhibited an excess of low generation probability.

These sequences were also reported in another study, on yellow fever vaccine responses in identical twins.

Specimen: memory (CD45RO+) T cells sorted from blood. The clonotype was recovered from a woman between 18 and 30 years old in good health. The chain carries TRBV9 and TRBJ1-2, with no clear D. The CDR3 DNA reads as TGTGCCAGCAGCGTAGTTGCAGCCAACTATGGCTACACCTTC. It yields the protein CASSVVAANYGYTF. Based on the CDR3 plus reference TRBV9 and TRBJ1-2, the full variable domain is DSGVTQTPKHLITATGQRVTLRCSPRSGDLSVYWYQQSLDQGLQFLIQYYNGEERAKGNILERFSAQQFPDLHSELNLSSLELGDSALYFCASSVVAANYGYTFGSGTRLTVV.